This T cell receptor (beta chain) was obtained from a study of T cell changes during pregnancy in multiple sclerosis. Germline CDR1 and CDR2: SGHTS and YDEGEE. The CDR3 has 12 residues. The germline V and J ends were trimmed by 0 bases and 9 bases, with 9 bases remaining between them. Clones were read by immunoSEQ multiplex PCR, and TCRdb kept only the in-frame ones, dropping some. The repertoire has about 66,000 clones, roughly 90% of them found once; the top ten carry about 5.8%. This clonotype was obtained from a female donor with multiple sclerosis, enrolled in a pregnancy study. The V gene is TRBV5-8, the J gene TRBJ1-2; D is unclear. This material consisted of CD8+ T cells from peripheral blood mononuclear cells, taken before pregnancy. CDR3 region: CASSLVPGSYTF. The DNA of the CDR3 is TGTGCCAGCAGCTTGGTTCCGGGGAGCTACACCTTC.